The 28 T cell receptor beta chains in this list originate from one sample, sequenced in a study of OX40 agonist ivuxolimab in advanced cancers. Sequencing used immunoSEQ multiplex PCR; TCRdb keeps in-frame clones, though not all of them. The sample records 30,000 to 45,000 clones, 74% being singletons. The sample consisted of CD4+ or CD8+ T cells sorted from blood, taken in a trial of the OX40 agonist ivuxolimab. The receptors were sampled from an adult with an advanced solid tumor such as melanoma, head and neck, liver or kidney cancer.

The chain carries TRBV2 and TRBJ2-3; 8 bases are shared with TRBD2. Trimming cost V 7 bases and J 5 bases; bases outside gene matches: 8. CDR1 and CDR2 (germline): SNHLY, FYNNEI. The CDR3 length is 14 residues. The CDR3, as DNA: TGTGCCAGCACCGCCGGGACTAGAGAAGATACGCAGTATTTT. It specifies CASTAGTREDTQYF.

This clone was counted at least ten times. The chain uses TRBV19 and TRBJ1-2; D remains unclear. The CDR3 spans 13 residues. Germline assignment: CDR1 LNHDA and CDR2 SQIVND (reference sequence). V lost 1 base to trimming and J lost 7 bases, with 10 bases between them. The CDR3 region has the DNA TGTGCCAGTAGTATAGTAGAGGGTTCTGGCTACACCTTC. Its translation: CASSIVEGSGYTF. The complete variable domain, with remaining parts taken from reference TRBV19 and TRBJ1-2, reads DGGITQSPKYLFRKEGQNVTLSCEQNLNHDAMYWYRQDPGQGLRLIYYSQIVNDFQKGDIAEGYSVSREKKESFPLTVTSAQKNPTAFYLCASSIVEGSGYTFGSGTRLTVV.

This clone was seen a few times. The V gene is TRBV27, the J gene TRBJ1-1; 10 nucleotides line up with TRBD1. V dropped 10 bases and J dropped 4; count of bases not matched to a gene: 3. This CDR3 region has 12 residues. CDR1 is MNHEY and CDR2 is SMNVEV in the germline V gene (reference sequence). CDR3 DNA sequence: TGTGCCACCCGGACAGGGGGCACTGAAGCTTTCTTT. Residues: CATRTGGTEAFF.

The chain uses TRBV6-8 and TRBJ1-1; D call uncertain. Trimming removed 7 bases at V and 5 bases at J, with 8 bases between. Germline lookup yields CDR1 MNHGY and CDR2 SAAAGT. This CDR3 spans 11 amino acids. The CDR3 sequence: CASTRLTEAFF. The CDR3 DNA reads as TGTGCCAGCACCAGACTTACTGAAGCTTTCTTT.

V and J are TRBV6-1 and TRBJ2-7; D is possibly TRBD1 (5 bases). The V gene's germline CDR1 is MNHNS and CDR2 SASEGT. The CDR3 has 14 amino acids. The ends were cut back, 4 bases at V and 6 bases at J, with 16 bases in the middle. The CDR3 coding sequence is TGTGCCAGCAGTGTGGGGCGGAGAGGTGGCGAGCAGTACGTC. Its protein is CASSVGRRGGEQYV.

The chain carries TRBV4-1 and TRBJ1-3; the D is unclear. Trimming shortened V by 0 bases and J by 7 bases, and 13 bases separated the two germline ends. Germline assignment: CDR1 MGHRA and CDR2 YSYEKL. CDR3 length equals 15 residues. The CDR3 protein is CASSQDTLSWNTIYF. In DNA, the CDR3 is TGCGCCAGCAGCCAAGATACGCTGAGTTGGAACACCATATATTTT.

This clone was picked up a small number of times. This chain joins TRBV18 and TRBJ1-1, with D unresolved. CDR3 length: 14 amino acids. CDR1 and CDR2 (germline): KGHSH, LQKENI. Trimming left V 4 bases short and J 4 bases short, with 13 bases between. CDR3 sequence reads: CASSLEREGTEAFF. The CDR3 bases are TGTGCCAGCTCACTTGAAAGGGAAGGCACTGAAGCTTTCTTT.

The rearrangement links TRBV9 to TRBJ2-5, with TRBD1 matching 9 bases. Per germline, CDR1 SGDLS and CDR2 YYNGEE. The ends lost 4 bases at V and 5 bases at J; junction bases unmatched: 9. The CDR3 extends over 15 amino acids. The CDR3 coding sequence is TGTGCCAGCAGCCTAAGGACAGGGGTTGAGGAGACCCAGTACTTC. Protein: CASSLRTGVEETQYF. Combining the CDR3 with reference TRBV9 and TRBJ2-5 gives the whole variable domain DSGVTQTPKHLITATGQRVTLRCSPRSGDLSVYWYQQSLDQGLQFLIQYYNGEERAKGNILERFSAQQFPDLHSELNLSSLELGDSALYFCASSLRTGVEETQYFGPGTRLLVL.

The chain joins TRBV6-5 to TRBJ2-7, with TRBD2 as a possible D gene (5 bases). With 6 bases removed from V and 2 bases from J, the gap between germline ends came to 8 bases. CDR3 length equals 12 residues. Per the germline V gene, CDR1 is MNHEY and CDR2 is SVGAGI. The CDR3 sequence is CASSPGAYEQYF. The CDR3 DNA follows: TGTGCCAGCAGCCCCGGGGCCTACGAGCAGTACTTC.

V and J are TRBV5-4 and TRBJ2-3; D is undetermined. The CDR3 extends over 15 amino acids. The V end lost 0 bases, the J end lost 1 base, and 9 bases lay between the germline ends. Germline V CDR1 and CDR2: SGHNT, YYREEE (reference sequence). The CDR3 bases are TGTGCCAGCAGCTTGGGGCTTCGTGGCACAGATACGCAGTATTTT. Its translation is CASSLGLRGTDTQYF.

J is TRBJ2-5 and V is TRBV5-4; 9 bases line up with TRBD1. TRBJ2-7 explains the end of the DNA better; the J call may be wrong. This CDR3 contains 16 residues. The germline CDR1 and CDR2 sequences are SGHNT and YYREEE (reference sequence). The CDR3 DNA reads TGTGCCAGCAGCCGGACAGGGGCCGCGAGCTCCTACGAGCAGTACTTC. Translation gives CASSRTGAASSYEQYF.

V gene TRBV18 combines with J gene TRBJ2-3; D possibly corresponds to TRBD2 (5 bases). V was trimmed by 4 bases and J by 2 bases, leaving 10 bases between them. Germline V gene data show CDR1 as KGHSH and CDR2 as LQKENI. There are 14 residues in the CDR3. CDR3: CASSLGSATDTQYF. As DNA, the CDR3 is TGTGCCAGCTCACTCGGTAGCGCCACAGATACGCAGTATTTT.

This clone was found a few times. The V gene is TRBV11-2, the J gene TRBJ2-7; D is ambiguous. V was clipped by 5 bases and J by 2 bases, with 16 bases between them. CDR1 and CDR2 (germline): SGHAT, FQNNGV. CDR3 length: 15 residues. CDR3 DNA sequence: TGTGCCAGCAGCATCGCCCCGGTCGGCCCCTACGAGCAGTACTTC. Translating it yields CASSIAPVGPYEQYF.

The rearrangement links TRBV7-9 to TRBJ1-5, with no clear D. Looked up from germline, CDR1 is SEHNR and CDR2 is FQNEAQ (reference sequence). The CDR3 contains 14 residues. V was trimmed by 1 base and J by 7 bases, leaving 11 bases between them. CDR3 DNA sequence: TGTGCCAGCAGCTTAGACAGCCCCGGCCAGCCCCAGCATTTT. Translated: CASSLDSPGQPQHF.

The chain is built from TRBV10-3 and TRBJ2-1, with 10 bases aligning to TRBD1. CDR3 length equals 15 residues. Germline-derived CDR1 and CDR2 are ENHRY and SYGVKD. V lost 3 bases and J lost 8; bases outside the gene matches: 7. CDR3 bases: TGTGCCATCAGTGATCGACAGGGGGCTTTCGATGAGCAGTTCTTC. As protein: CAISDRQGAFDEQFF.

The DNA for the CDR3 is TGCGCCAGCAGCCAAGGGAGCAGGGACACCGGGGAGCTGTTTTTT. This translates into CASSQGSRDTGELFF. This rearrangement joins TRBV4-1 to TRBJ2-2; possible D gene TRBD1, 5 bases. CDR3 length: 15 amino acids. Germline V gene data show CDR1 as MGHRA and CDR2 as YSYEKL. V lost 1 base to trimming and J lost 3 bases, with 9 bases between them.

This chain links TRBV2 with TRBJ1-1, with D possibly matching TRBD1 (6 bases). V lost 6 bases to trimming and J lost 1 base, with 18 bases between them. This CDR3 is 16 amino acids long. CDR1 is SNHLY, CDR2 FYNNEI, per germline. CDR3 sequence (DNA): TGTGCCAGCAGGACTACAGGGTCGGGGAAGAACACTGAAGCTTTCTTT. As protein: CASRTTGSGKNTEAFF. Based on the CDR3 plus reference TRBV2 and TRBJ1-1, the full variable domain is EPEVTQTPSHQVTQMGQEVILRCVPISNHLYFYWYRQILGQKVEFLVSFYNNEISEKSEIFDDQFSVERPDGSNFTLKIRSTKLEDSAMYFCASRTTGSGKNTEAFFGQGTRLTVV.

The rearrangement joins TRBV7-3 to TRBJ1-1, with TRBD1 as a possible D gene (5 bases). In germline, CDR1 is SGHTA, CDR2 FQGTGA. Between the trimmed V and J ends, which lost 1 base and 4 bases, there was a span of 13 bases. This CDR3 region has 15 residues. The CDR3 sequence: CASSLNGGTGTEAFF. As DNA, the CDR3 is TGTGCCAGCAGCTTAAATGGGGGAACCGGCACTGAAGCTTTCTTT. The full variable domain, with the rest looked up from reference TRBV7-3 and TRBJ1-1, is GAGVSQTPSNKVTEKGKYVELRCDPISGHTALYWYRQSLGQGPEFLIYFQGTGAADDSGLPNDRFFAVRPEGSVSTLKIQRTERGDSAVYLCASSLNGGTGTEAFFGQGTRLTVV.

The chain joins TRBV5-1 to TRBJ2-5, with 13 bases lining up with TRBD2. Trimming removed 4 bases from V and 1 base from J; junction bases left unmatched: 4. Germline V gene lookup returns CDR1 SGHRS and CDR2 YFSETQ. The CDR3 loop spans 16 amino acids. The CDR3 DNA sequence: TGCGCCAGCAGCAGAGGACTAGCGGGGGCCCAAGAGACCCAGTACTTC. This codes for CASSRGLAGAQETQYF.

About this clone itself: One end of the junction is discordant with germline, which a read error may explain. Distinct nucleotide sequences in the sample also encode this CDR3. The CDR3 bases are TGTGCCTGGAACAGGGGGTCCTATTCACCTCTCCACTTT. This translates into CAWNRGSYSPLHF. The chain couples TRBV30 to TRBJ1-6, with 8 bases fitting TRBD1. Germline V gene data show CDR1 as GTSNPN and CDR2 as SVGIG (reference sequence). The length of the CDR3 is 13 residues.

The chain carries TRBV10-1 and TRBJ1-1; D gene unclear. Germline CDR1 WNHNN, CDR2 SYGVQD (reference sequence). CDR3 length: 13 amino acids. V was cut by 7 bases and J by 0 bases, with 9 bases left in between. CDR3 sequence reads: CASTKEMNTEAFF. The CDR3 DNA is TGCGCCAGCACGAAGGAGATGAACACTGAAGCTTTCTTT.

This clone was counted a single time. The chain is built from TRBV29-1 and TRBJ1-1; perhaps TRBD1 as D (6 bases). V was cut by 6 bases and J by 5 bases, with 13 bases left in between. This CDR3 is built from 12 residues. Germline assignment: CDR1 SQVTM and CDR2 ANQGSEA. The CDR3 region has the DNA TGCAGCGTAGATTCAGGGGTGACTGAAGCTTTCTTT. This translates into CSVDSGVTEAFF.

V is TRBV5-6 and J is TRBJ1-2, with D maybe TRBD1 (5 bases). Trimming left V 0 bases short and J 8 bases short, with 11 bases between. CDR3 length: 13 amino acids. Germline V gene sequence: CDR1 SGHDT, CDR2 YYEEEE. DNA for the CDR3: TGTGCCAGCAGCTTGGGCCAGGGTACCGGCTACACCTTC. Translation gives CASSLGQGTGYTF. The full variable domain, rest sourced from reference TRBV5-6 and TRBJ1-2, is DAGVTQSPTHLIKTRGQQVTLRCSPKSGHDTVSWYQQALGQGPQFIFQYYEEEERQRGNFPDRFSGHQFPNYSSELNVNALLLGDSALYLCASSLGQGTGYTFGSGTRLTVV.

This chain links TRBV7-3 with TRBJ1-5; D remains unclear. CDR1 and CDR2 (germline): SGHTA, FQGTGA. CDR3 length equals 14 residues. V shed 5 bases and J shed 5 bases, with 13 bases lying between them. The CDR3 bases are TGTGCCAGCAGCCCGGGCCCGACCGATCAGCCCCAGCATTTT. This sequence encodes CASSPGPTDQPQHF.

The chain recombines TRBV5-6 with TRBJ1-1, with unresolved D. The germline gives CDR1 SGHDT, CDR2 YYEEEE. V dropped 0 bases and J dropped 5 bases, with 8 bases sitting between them. CDR3 size: 13 residues. CDR3 nucleotides: TGTGCCAGCAGCTTGGCCCTGGGAACTGAAGCTTTCTTT. Its translation is CASSLALGTEAFF.

The V and J genes are TRBV7-9 and TRBJ1-5; D call uncertain. Trimming cost V 0 bases and J 5 bases, with 5 bases left between them. Germline CDR1 and CDR2: SEHNR and FQNEAQ (reference sequence). CDR3 length equals 13 residues. This CDR3 reads CASSLARDQPQHF. Written as DNA, the CDR3 is TGTGCCAGCAGCTTAGCACGAGATCAGCCCCAGCATTTT.

Here the CDR3 DNA reads TGTGCCAGCAGCTTCCGGGACAATAATTCACCCCTCCACTTT. Translation gives CASSFRDNNSPLHF. The V call is TRBV9, the J call TRBJ1-6; D may be TRBD1 (6 bases). Germline values: CDR1 SGDLS, CDR2 YYNGEE. The CDR3 is 14 residues long. The V gene lost 4 bases and the J gene lost 5 bases, with 10 bases spanning the gap.

The CDR3 DNA reads as TGTGCCTGGAGTGTATTGCGGACTGAAGCTTTCTTT. It translates to CAWSVLRTEAFF. V is TRBV30 and J is TRBJ1-1, with unresolved D. Germline CDR1 and CDR2: GTSNPN and SVGIG (reference sequence). Trimming took 0 bases from V and 5 from J, leaving 7 bases between them. The CDR3 sequence is 12 residues long.